This T cell receptor (beta chain) was sequenced for a study of technical replicates of blood from a handful of donors. The V and J ends lost 5 bases and 2 bases respectively, with 16 bases between them. This CDR3 region has 15 residues. CDR1 is LNHDA, CDR2 SQIVND, per germline (reference sequence). Produced via immunoSEQ multiplex PCR; TCRdb's table is partial and in-frame only. The table has roughly 80,000 clones, about 88% seen once. The clonotype was recovered from a human donor in good health. This chain connects TRBV19 to TRBJ2-7; D is possibly TRBD1 (5 bases). The sequenced material came from T cells isolated from PBMCs. This chain's CDR3 is CASSPFDSLPYEQYF. CDR3 nucleotides: TGTGCCAGTAGTCCCTTCGACAGTCTACCCTACGAGCAGTACTTC.